This T cell receptor (beta chain) originates from a study of identical twins. Whole-study results and caveats: Twins shared out-of-frame alpha sequences with excess low generation probability.

In this sample, this clonotype turned up once. What it recognizes is unknown. Addition of a universal primer site occurred through template switching, and cDNA carried unique molecular identifiers. Via MiXCR, TCRdb re-called the 5' RACE reads, giving one row per CDR3 protein. The table includes approximately 1.8 million distinct CDR3 sequences, under 35% detected once. The CDR3 runs 17 residues. The junction had 9 bases not matched to a gene; V was cut back by 2 bases and J by 4 bases. Germline values: CDR1 MGHDK, CDR2 SYGVNS. The clonotype comes from a newborn girl in good health. The rearrangement uses TRBV25-1 and TRBJ2-3; 10 bases map to TRBD2. The sample taken for sequencing was cord blood. CDR3 in amino acids: CASSEGPQRGGPDTQYF. The DNA of the CDR3 is TGTGCCAGCAGTGAAGGACCCCAGCGGGGGGGTCCAGATACGCAGTATTTT.